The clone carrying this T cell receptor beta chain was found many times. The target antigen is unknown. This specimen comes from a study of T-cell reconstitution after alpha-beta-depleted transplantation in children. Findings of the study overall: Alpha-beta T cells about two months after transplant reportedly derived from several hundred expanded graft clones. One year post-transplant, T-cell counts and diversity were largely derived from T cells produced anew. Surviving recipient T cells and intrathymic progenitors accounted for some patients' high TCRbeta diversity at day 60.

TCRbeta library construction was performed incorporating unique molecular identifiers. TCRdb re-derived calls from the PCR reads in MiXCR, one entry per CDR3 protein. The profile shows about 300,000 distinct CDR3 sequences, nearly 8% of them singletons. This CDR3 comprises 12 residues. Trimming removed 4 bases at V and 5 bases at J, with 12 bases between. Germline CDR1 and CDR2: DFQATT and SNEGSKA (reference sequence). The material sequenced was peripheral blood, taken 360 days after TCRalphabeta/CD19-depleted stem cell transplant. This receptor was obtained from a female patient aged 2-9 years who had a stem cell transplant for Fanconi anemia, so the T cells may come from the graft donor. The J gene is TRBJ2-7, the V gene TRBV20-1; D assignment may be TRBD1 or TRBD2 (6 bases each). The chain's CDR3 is CSATRGLNEQYF. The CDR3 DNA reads TGCAGTGCTACCCGGGGGCTCAACGAGCAGTACTTC.